The 3 T cell receptor beta chains below were found in one sample sequenced in a study of cytomegalovirus exposure and HLA in healthy donors (dated by TCRdb to 2015 to 2018). The library was produced with the immunoSEQ multiplex PCR assay. A mixture of 60 forward primers for TCR Vbeta segments and 13 reverse primers for TCR Jbeta segments was used in the multiplex PCR. TCRdb took this table from immuneACCESS and kept in-frame rearrangements with V and J called. Such tables lack part of the clones; where checked against another copy, unresolved V genes explain under half of the gap, and the rest is unexplained. The table of this sample itemizes 100,000 to 150,000 clones. The ten largest clonotypes hold more than 0.8% of the sample. Specimen: PBMCs. The source of these receptors is a man younger than 30 in good health and CMV-seronegative.

The CDR3 spells CASSFARESGEQFF. CDR3 DNA sequence: TGCGCCAGCAGCTTCGCGCGGGAATCGGGTGAGCAGTTCTTC. The V and J genes are TRBV5-1 and TRBJ2-1; TRBD2 is a possible D gene (6 bases). V was cut by 2 bases and J by 9 bases, with 15 bases left in between. This CDR3 spans 14 amino acids. Germline assignment: CDR1 SGHRS and CDR2 YFSETQ.

The rearrangement uses TRBV10-2 and TRBJ2-2; 10 bases match TRBD1. This CDR3 region has 16 residues. V lost 6 bases to trimming and J lost 5 bases; unmatched junction nucleotides: 9. Germline values: CDR1 WSHSY, CDR2 SAAADI. CDR3 region: CASSGTGTGETGELFF. In nucleotides, the CDR3 is TGCGCCAGCAGCGGAACCGGGACAGGGGAAACCGGGGAGCTGTTTTTT.

The chain uses TRBV2 and TRBJ2-5, with 16 bases lining up with TRBD2. V shed 8 bases, J shed 0 bases, and the junction held 9 bases outside the gene matches. The CDR3 runs to 18 residues. Per the germline V gene, CDR1 is SNHLY and CDR2 is FYNNEI. This CDR3 reads CASRGTSGRVPYQETQYF. The CDR3 nucleotides read TGTGCCAGCCGTGGGACTAGCGGGAGGGTACCGTACCAAGAGACCCAGTACTTC.